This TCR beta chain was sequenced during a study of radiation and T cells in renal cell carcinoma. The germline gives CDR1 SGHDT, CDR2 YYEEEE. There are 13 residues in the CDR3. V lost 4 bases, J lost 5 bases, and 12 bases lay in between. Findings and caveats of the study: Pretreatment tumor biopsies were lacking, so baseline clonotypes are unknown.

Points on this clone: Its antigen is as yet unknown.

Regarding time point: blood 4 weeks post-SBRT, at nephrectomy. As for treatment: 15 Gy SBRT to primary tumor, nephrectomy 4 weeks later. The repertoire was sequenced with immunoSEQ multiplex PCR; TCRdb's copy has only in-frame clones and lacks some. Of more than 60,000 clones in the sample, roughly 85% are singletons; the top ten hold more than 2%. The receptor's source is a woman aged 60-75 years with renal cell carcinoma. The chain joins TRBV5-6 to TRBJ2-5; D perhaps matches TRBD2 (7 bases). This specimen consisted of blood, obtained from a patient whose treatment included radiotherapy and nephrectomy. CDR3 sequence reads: CASSRGAGETQYF. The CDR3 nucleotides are TGTGCCAGCAGCCGGGGGGCAGGGGAGACCCAGTACTTC.